This T cell receptor beta chain was recovered during a study of blood T cells in healthy people across ages. The second PCR ran roughly 7 to 12 cycles with a sample-barcoded 5' primer and J-beta primers. TCRdb called the 5' RACE reads again in MiXCR, with one record for every CDR3 protein. The data show roughly 900,000 distinct CDR3 sequences, around 30% seen once. In its sample, this clonotype was seen many times. Trimming shortened V by 8 bases and J by 2 bases, and 10 bases separated the two germline ends. The CDR3 sequence is 12 residues long. Sequenced sample: blood. The J gene is TRBJ2-7, the V gene TRBV12-3 or TRBV12-4; the D is unclear. The source of this sequence is an elderly woman in good health. CDR3 sequence reads: CASGLEAYEQYF. CDR3 coding DNA: TGTGCCAGCGGGCTAGAAGCCTACGAGCAGTACTTC.